Below, 13 T cell receptor beta chains from the same sample are listed, as sequenced in a study of control samples from healthy donors and cancer patients. Here immunoSEQ multiplex PCR was the method, and the copy in TCRdb shows in-frame clones only, minus some. In all, the sample yields fewer than 250,000 clones. Input material: blood. The receptors come from a woman between 25 and 40 years old in good health.

V and J are TRBV12-5 and TRBJ1-1; no clear D gene. Between the trimmed V and J ends, which lost 1 base and 8 bases, there was a span of 8 bases. This CDR3 contains 12 residues. Germline V gene lookup returns CDR1 LGHNT and CDR2 FRNRAP. Written as DNA, the CDR3 is TGTGCTAGTGGTTTGGAAGGATCCGAAGCTTTCTTT. Amino acids: CASGLEGSEAFF.

The genes are TRBV5-1 and TRBJ1-5; D remains ambiguous. CDR1 is SGHRS, CDR2 YFSETQ, per germline. The CDR3 is 14 residues long. Trimming removed 7 bases from V and 2 bases from J, with 13 bases in between. This CDR3 reads CASLRGWCNQPQHF. CDR3 coding DNA: TGCGCCAGCCTCAGAGGGTGGTGCAATCAGCCCCAGCATTTT.

V usage is TRBV18 and J usage is TRBJ2-3; 7 bases are a match to TRBD1. The CDR3 contains 15 residues. Germline V gives CDR1 KGHSH, CDR2 LQKENI. Trimming at V came to 2 bases and at J to 1 base, leaving 3 bases not matched to a gene. CDR3 in amino acids: CASSPIQGGTDTQYF. The CDR3 nucleotides are TGTGCCAGCTCACCAATTCAGGGGGGCACAGATACGCAGTATTTT.

This chain connects TRBV7-2 to TRBJ2-7, with 8 bases matching TRBD1. The CDR3 loop spans 15 amino acids. Germline trimming cut 1 base from V and 6 bases from J; bases unmatched to any gene: 8. Germline-derived CDR1 and CDR2 are SGHTA and FQGNSA. Written as DNA, the CDR3 is TGTGCCAGCAGCTTAGGATCGTCAGGGGGCGGCGAGCAGTACTTC. Protein sequence: CASSLGSSGGGEQYF.

The chain uses TRBV12-3 or TRBV12-4 and TRBJ1-1; tentatively, D is TRBD1 (5 bases). CDR3 length: 13 amino acids. Trimming shortened V by 6 bases and J by 1 base, and 9 bases separated the two germline ends. The CDR3 nucleotides read TGTGCCAGCAGCCGCGACAGGAACACTGAAGCTTTCTTT. Translated, it gives CASSRDRNTEAFF.

This chain connects TRBV19 to TRBJ2-3, with a weak D call TRBD1 (6 bases). V was cut by 3 bases and J by 2 bases, with 30 bases left in between. This CDR3 has 21 residues. The germline V gene encodes CDR1 LNHDA and CDR2 SQIVND (reference sequence). DNA of the CDR3: TGTGCCAGTAGTATTCGGCTGGCCTGGACAGTGACCCCCTCTCTCACAGATACGCAGTATTTT. This sequence encodes CASSIRLAWTVTPSLTDTQYF.

This chain links TRBV5-6 with TRBJ1-5; the match to TRBD1 covers 7 bases. V gave up 4 bases and J gave up 3 bases; unmatched junction bases: 7. The CDR3 runs 15 residues. Germline assignment: CDR1 SGHDT and CDR2 YYEEEE. The CDR3 spells CASSLRQGHNQPQHF. The CDR3 nucleotides are TGTGCCAGCAGCCTTCGACAGGGCCACAATCAGCCCCAGCATTTT. The full variable domain, rest sourced from reference TRBV5-6 and TRBJ1-5, is DAGVTQSPTHLIKTRGQQVTLRCSPKSGHDTVSWYQQALGQGPQFIFQYYEEEERQRGNFPDRFSGHQFPNYSSELNVNALLLGDSALYLCASSLRQGHNQPQHFGDGTRLSIL.

The rearrangement uses TRBV25-1 and TRBJ2-1; D tentatively fits TRBD1 or TRBD2 (5 bases each). This CDR3 is 17 amino acids long. Looked up from germline, CDR1 is MGHDK and CDR2 is SYGVNS. Between the trimmed V and J ends, which lost 5 bases and 0 bases, there was a span of 17 bases. As DNA, the CDR3 is TGTGCCAGCAGTTCCGGGACCGTTCCTAGCTCCTACAATGAGCAGTTCTTC. Protein product: CASSSGTVPSSYNEQFF.

The chain is built from TRBV7-9 and TRBJ2-3, with 12 bases aligning to TRBD2. This CDR3 is 15 amino acids long. The junction had 8 bases not matched to a gene; V was cut back by 5 bases and J by 8 bases. Germline-derived CDR1 and CDR2 are SEHNR and FQNEAQ (reference sequence). The CDR3 sequence: CASSPRLAGGVTQYF. Here the CDR3 DNA reads TGTGCCAGCAGCCCACGGCTAGCGGGGGGGGTTACGCAGTATTTT.

The V call is TRBV5-6, the J call TRBJ2-1, with 7 bases lining up with TRBD1. J gave up 7 bases and V 0 bases, and 7 bases lay outside the gene matches. The CDR3 is 15 residues long. Looked up from germline, CDR1 is SGHDT and CDR2 is YYEEEE. CDR3 in amino acids: CASSLAYRGRNEQFF. The DNA for the CDR3 is TGTGCCAGCAGCTTGGCCTACAGGGGAAGGAATGAGCAGTTCTTC.

The chain joins TRBV30 to TRBJ2-7; D ambiguous. The CDR3 loop spans 11 amino acids. Germline assignment: CDR1 GTSNPN and CDR2 SVGIG (reference sequence). With 3 bases removed from V and 2 bases from J, the gap between germline ends came to 5 bases. The CDR3 DNA is TGTGCCTGGAGAGATACCTACGAGCAGTACTTC. This codes for CAWRDTYEQYF. Full variable domain (outside the CDR3, taken from reference TRBV30 and TRBJ2-7): SQTIHQWPATLVQPVGSPLSLECTVEGTSNPNLYWYRQAAGRGLQLLFYSVGIGQISSEVPQNLSASRPQDRQFILSSKKLLLSDSGFYLCAWRDTYEQYFGPGTRLTVT.

The V call is TRBV25-1, the J call TRBJ2-5; tentatively, D is TRBD2 (6 bases). Germline CDR1 reads MGHDK; CDR2 reads SYGVNS. Trimming stripped 1 base from V and 3 bases from J, with 6 bases between. The CDR3 sequence is 13 residues long. The CDR3 DNA sequence: TGTGCCAGCAGTGAATCGGGGGAAGAGACCCAGTACTTC. This translates into CASSESGEETQYF.

The chain employs TRBV3-1 (or the pseudogene TRBV3-2) and TRBJ1-5, with D hard to call. Deletions cut 1 base from V and 4 bases from J, with 5 bases between. Germline V gene data show CDR1 as LGHDT and CDR2 as YNNKEL (reference sequence). The CDR3 spans 13 residues. CDR3 coding DNA: TGTGCCAGCAGCCAAGTTGGGAATCAGCCCCAGCATTTT. It translates to CASSQVGNQPQHF.